This TCR beta chain comes out of a study of shared clonotypes between healthy human individuals. Germline-derived CDR1 and CDR2 are SGDLS and YYNGEE. V lost 2 bases and J 2 bases, leaving 11 bases between the germline ends. This CDR3 contains 14 residues. A note on this clone: Its target is not known.

The method was immunoSEQ multiplex PCR; TCRdb's version includes in-frame clones alone and lacks a portion of them. In the table there are 2 million to 3 million clones, 93% of which are singletons. Study-level findings and limits: Rarefaction showed that sequencing of sorted subsets was incomplete (despite large depth). Between a handful of donors, naive CD4 clonotypes were shared at a level of about 5%.

This TCR was recovered from a man aged 18 to 35 in good health. Some clones in this sample may be carry-over from other donors' samples. Material: naive CD4+ T cells from PBMCs. Subset of the sample: CD45RA+ positively selected. This chain connects TRBV9 to TRBJ2-7, with D possibly called TRBD1 or TRBD2 (5 bases each). The CDR3 sequence: CASSVTPGPYEQYF. The CDR3, as DNA: TGTGCCAGCAGCGTCACCCCGGGACCCTACGAGCAGTACTTC.